This TCR beta chain was captured in a study of OX40 agonist ivuxolimab in advanced cancers. Regarding the study in general: Ivuxolimab was a fully human IgG2 agonistic monoclonal antibody targeting the costimulatory receptor OX40 (CD134). Intravenous ivuxolimab was administered to patients every 2 weeks at six dose levels: 0.01, 0.1, 0.3, 1.5, 3 and 10 mg/kg. Of the 50 to 55 patients in dose escalation, about 20 had hepatocellular carcinoma, some 15 had melanoma, 9 had renal cell carcinoma and 9 had head and neck cancer. A male proportion of almost 85% and a mean age of about 60 years, ranging from roughly 23 to 80, were recorded for the dose-escalation cohort. Patients were allowed to have had prior anti-PD-1, anti-PD-L1 or anti-CTLA-4 therapy, and 40% to 45% of the dose-escalation patients had previously received checkpoint inhibitors. Three dose-escalation patients achieved partial responses, one with hepatocellular carcinoma and two with cutaneous melanoma. The purpose of peripheral TCRbeta sequencing was to test whether ivuxolimab changed TCR sequence diversity and led to clonal T-cell expansion. The monotherapy dose-escalation portion (N of about 50 patients) of the phase I ivuxolimab trial is reported in the paper.

For sequencing of the TCRbeta CDR3 region, genomic DNA was extracted from the sorted cells. TCRbeta CDR3 regions were sequenced using the immunoSEQ Assay. TCRdb limited this immuneACCESS table to in-frame rearrangements with V and J called. A share of clones is missing; checked studies link under half to unresolved V genes, and the rest is unexplained. This sample is represented by tens of thousands of clones; approximately 80% of them were singletons. The biggest ten clones account for about 10% of the sample. With regard to this clone: The clone's antigen remains unknown. No much larger clonotype is one base removed from it; base qualities were not supplied.

Patients with autoimmune disease history or receiving systemic immunosuppression were excluded from the trial. In every dose cohort, peripheral blood was drawn for TCR sequencing at baseline, cycle 4 day 1, and cycle 7 day 1. The samples were taken from a phase I, first-in-human, multicenter, open-label dose-escalation trial of ivuxolimab. Adults with locally advanced or metastatic melanoma, renal cell, hepatocellular, or head and neck squamous cell carcinoma were enrolled in the trial. Before TCR sequencing, CD4+ T cells and CD8+ T cells were sorted from peripheral blood as separate populations. The CDR3 runs 14 residues from the cysteine to the phenylalanine. Only the CDR3 DNA is retained, 42 bases long and in frame from the first base. For CDR1 and CDR2, the germline V gene lists ENHRY and SYGVKD. V sheds 5 bases and J sheds 0 bases, leaving 8 bases between their ends. Points the paper makes about the study in general: In the 0.1-3.0 mg/kg groups, partial responders had among the lowest normalized peripheral clonal expansion, particularly in CD8+ T cells. Low levels of normalized T-cell clonal expansion were also seen in some patients who did not respond. Which antigens the clonally expanded peripheral T cells were specific for was not determined. After ivuxolimab, expanded clones were on average more numerous among CD8+ T cells than among CD4+ T cells. At doses of 0.1 to 3.0 mg/kg, clonal expansion of both CD4+ and CD8+ blood T cells was observed from baseline to week 6.

The starting material was CD4+ or CD8+ T cells sorted from blood, obtained in a trial of the OX40 agonist ivuxolimab. The V and J segments used are TRBV10-3 and TRBJ1-3; no D segment can be confidently identified. This clonotype was obtained from an adult with an advanced solid tumor such as melanoma, head and neck, liver or kidney cancer. The DNA sequence follows: TGTGCCATCAGTCTTGACACCTCTGGAAACACCATATATTTT. Its protein is CAISLDTSGNTIYF.